These T cell receptor beta chains were read from a single sample in a study of early T cells in non-severe SARS-CoV-2 infection. TCRdb redid the calling of the 5' RACE reads with MiXCR, one entry per CDR3 protein. The sample records 20,000 to 25,000 distinct CDR3 sequences, more than 4.5% being singletons. The sample comprised whole blood. These receptors originate from an adult who was a healthcare worker with PCR-confirmed SARS-CoV-2 infection or an uninfected control (not recorded which). Both conserved end residues are part of each CDR3. A D gene is named only where the DNA matches it firmly. Only part of the rows carry a size: once, few, many, or a class if the clone is expanded.

clone size	V gene	D gene	CDR3 length	J gene	CDR3 DNA	CDR3 protein
many	TRBV9	-	15	TRBJ2-3	TGTGCCAGCAGCGTCGGTTCAGGAGGCACAGATACGCAGTATTTT	CASSVGSGGTDTQYF
-	TRBV28	-	14	TRBJ2-7	TGTGCCAGCAGTCCCCAGACGGGGCGCGACGAGCAGTACTTC	CASSPQTGRDEQYF
-	TRBV20-1	-	15	TRBJ2-3	TGCAGTGCTAGGCCACAGGGTATGAGCACAGATACGCAGTATTTT	CSARPQGMSTDTQYF
few	TRBV9	-	16	TRBJ2-1	TGTGCCAGCAGCGTAGCTACGGACCTCTCCTACAATGAGCAGTTCTTC	CASSVATDLSYNEQFF
many	TRBV29-1	-	14	TRBJ2-2	TGCAGCGTTCAACAGGGCTTTAACACCGGGGAGCTGTTTTTT	CSVQQGFNTGELFF
many	TRBV7-6	-	15	TRBJ2-2	TGTGCCAGCAGCTCGGGATCGATCGGTACCGGGGAGCTGTTTTTT	CASSSGSIGTGELFF
many	TRBV30	TRBD1	14	TRBJ2-7	TGTGCCTGGAGTGGAGGACAGGGACTCGACGAGCAGTACTTC	CAWSGGQGLDEQYF
many	TRBV20-1	TRBD1	14	TRBJ1-6	TGCAGTGCTAGCCTTACAGGGGGAAATTCACCCCTCCACTTT	CSASLTGGNSPLHF
-	TRBV24-1	TRBD2	14	TRBJ2-1	TGTGCCACCAGTGATTTGGGGGGGGTTAATGAGCAGTTCTTC	CATSDLGGVNEQFF
-	TRBV10-3	-	13	TRBJ1-1	TGTGCCATCAGTTCGAGGGAAGACACTGAAGCTTTCTTT	CAISSREDTEAFF
few	TRBV24-1	-	15	TRBJ2-3	TGTGCCACCAGTGATCCTTCGACAGGTGAGGATACGCAGTATTTT	CATSDPSTGEDTQYF
medium-sized	TRBV14	-	15	TRBJ1-2	TGTGCCAGCAGCCAAGATTCAGGTTCTGTCTATGGCTACACCTTC	CASSQDSGSVYGYTF
-	TRBV5-6	-	15	TRBJ2-3	TGTGCCAGCAGCTTAATACCACCGAGCACAGATACGCAGTATTTT	CASSLIPPSTDTQYF
many	TRBV28	-	14	TRBJ1-1	TGTGCCAGCAGTTCCCTGGGGCCGAACACTGAAGCTTTCTTT	CASSSLGPNTEAFF
few	TRBV19	-	17	TRBJ1-2	TGTGCCAGTAGTCCTCCACCGGGGGGGCAGGGCCTCTATGGCTACACCTTC	CASSPPPGGQGLYGYTF
many	TRBV5-1	-	14	TRBJ1-3	TGCGCCAGCAGCTTGGTCGGGATCGGAAACACCATATATTTT	CASSLVGIGNTIYF
many	TRBV20-1	-	15	TRBJ2-3	TGCAGTGCTAGGAGGCCAGCGGACCCCACAGATACGCAGTATTTT	CSARRPADPTDTQYF
few	TRBV20-1	-	13	TRBJ1-1	TGCAGTGCTAGGGCCTTGGGAGGACCTGAAGCTTTCTTT	CSARALGGPEAFF
many	TRBV5-1	-	15	TRBJ2-3	TGCGCCAGCAGCTCCCTCTTAATAGACACAGATACGCAGTATTTT	CASSSLLIDTDTQYF
many	TRBV20-1	-	12	TRBJ2-5	TGCAGTGCTAGAGATTACGGAGAGACCCAGTACTTC	CSARDYGETQYF
few	TRBV7-3	-	15	TRBJ2-6	TGTGCCAGCAGACCCGACAGCTCTGGGGCCAACGTCCTGACTTTC	CASRPDSSGANVLTF
many	TRBV3-1	TRBD1	14	TRBJ1-2	TGTGCCAGCAGCCAAGGGAATGAAGGGGGCGGCTACACCTTC	CASSQGNEGGGYTF
many	TRBV20-1	TRBD1	17	TRBJ1-1	TGCAGTGCTAGAGATCACGGTGCCCAGGGGGTGAACACTGAAGCTTTCTTT	CSARDHGAQGVNTEAFF
many	TRBV7-8	-	15	TRBJ2-1	TGTGCCAGTTCAAGCGGTATTGGGCACTACAATGAGCAGTTCTTC	CASSSGIGHYNEQFF
many	TRBV25-1	-	14	TRBJ2-3	TGTGCCAGCAGTGAAGGAGGTCCACAAGATACGCAGTATTTT	CASSEGGPQDTQYF
many	TRBV5-1	-	17	TRBJ2-6	TGCGCCAGCAGCTCGGGGACCTTCCTCTCTGGGGCCAACGTCCTGACTTTC	CASSSGTFLSGANVLTF
many	TRBV20-1	TRBD2	15	TRBJ2-1	TGCAGTGCCCCGACTAGCGGGGGCCCCTACAATGAGCAGTTCTTC	CSAPTSGGPYNEQFF
few	TRBV5-5	-	12	TRBJ1-1	TGTGCCAGCAGCTTCACAAACACTGAAGCTTTCTTT	CASSFTNTEAFF
many	TRBV28	-	15	TRBJ2-3	TGTGCCGCTTTTCCAGGGGGGCCCCGCACAGATACGCAGTATTTT	CAAFPGGPRTDTQYF
many	TRBV4-2	TRBD1	17	TRBJ1-2	TGTGCCAGCAGCCATGGGACAGGGGTTTCGCTAAACTATGGCTACACCTTC	CASSHGTGVSLNYGYTF
few	TRBV24-1	-	14	TRBJ2-5	TGTGCCACCAGACCACCCCCGCCTCAAGAGACCCAGTACTTC	CATRPPPPQETQYF
-	TRBV15	-	15	TRBJ2-7	TGTGCCACCAGCATTTCGGACGGAGGGTCCTACGAGCAGTACTTC	CATSISDGGSYEQYF
few	TRBV7-2	-	15	TRBJ1-5	TGTGCCAGCAGCTTAACAAGCGGGCTCTTGCAGCCCCAGCATTTT	CASSLTSGLLQPQHF
few	TRBV5-1	-	14	TRBJ1-3	TGCGCCAGCAGCTTAGGACCAGGGGGAAACACCATATATTTT	CASSLGPGGNTIYF
many	TRBV12-3/TRBV12-4	TRBD2	14	TRBJ2-2	TGTGCCAGCAGCCGTATAGCGGGCCACGGGGAGCTGTTTTTT	CASSRIAGHGELFF
few	TRBV4-2	-	16	TRBJ1-2	TGTGCCAGCAGCCAAGCGCGGACAGCCTCTAACTATGGCTACACCTTC	CASSQARTASNYGYTF
few	TRBV10-2	-	14	TRBJ1-1	TGCGCCAGCAGTGAGTCTTTCAAGAACACTGAAGCTTTCTTT	CASSESFKNTEAFF
many	TRBV6-5	TRBD1	15	TRBJ1-4	TGTGCCAGCAGCCCCCAAAACCGACAGGGTGAAAAACTGTTTTTT	CASSPQNRQGEKLFF